This passage covers 15 T cell receptor beta chains from one sample sequenced in a study of beta chain features in type 1 diabetes. Expressed TCRB transcripts were sequenced, since all the RNA that had been isolated was reverse transcribed. Generated by immunoSEQ multiplex PCR, the TCRdb table keeps only in-frame clones and is missing some. The sample includes about 470,000 clones, roughly 30% of them seen just once. The sequenced sample consisted of naive CD4+ T cells from blood. The receptors derive from a young man in good health.

The V and J genes are TRBV30 and TRBJ2-5; D is perhaps TRBD1 (5 bases). With 3 bases removed from V and 4 bases from J, the gap between germline ends came to 21 bases. Germline loops: CDR1 GTSNPN, CDR2 SVGIG (reference sequence). The CDR3 consists of 16 residues. CDR3 region: CAWRGRWQGKGETQYF. CDR3 nucleotide sequence: TGTGCCTGGAGGGGCCGTTGGCAGGGTAAAGGAGAGACCCAGTACTTC.

V and J are TRBV9 and TRBJ2-7; TRBD2 matches 7 bases. Trimming at V came to 3 bases and at J to 5 bases, leaving 8 bases not matched to a gene. Germline loops: CDR1 SGDLS, CDR2 YYNGEE. This CDR3 contains 14 residues. Here the CDR3 DNA reads TGTGCCAGCAGCGCCACCGGGACTACGAACGAGCAGTACTTC. This gives the protein CASSATGTTNEQYF. Full variable domain (outside the CDR3, taken from reference TRBV9 and TRBJ2-7): DSGVTQTPKHLITATGQRVTLRCSPRSGDLSVYWYQQSLDQGLQFLIQYYNGEERAKGNILERFSAQQFPDLHSELNLSSLELGDSALYFCASSATGTTNEQYFGPGTRLTVT.

The J gene is TRBJ2-7, the V gene TRBV7-6; 10 bases are shared with TRBD1. Germline loops: CDR1 SGHVS, CDR2 FNYEAQ. The CDR3 consists of 16 residues. V was clipped by 3 bases and J by 5 bases; unmatched bases: 10. As DNA, the CDR3 is TGTGCCAGCAGCTTGGCTTCCGGGACAGGGGTGAACGAGCAGTACTTC. Translated, it gives CASSLASGTGVNEQYF.

The table lists this clone with a count of one. The chain recombines TRBV4-1 with TRBJ2-3; TRBD2 aligns across 11 bases. The CDR3 contains 17 residues. Trimming removed 1 base from V and 5 bases from J; junction bases left unmatched: 8. Germline loops: CDR1 MGHRA, CDR2 YSYEKL. CDR3 loop: CASSQGRTSGRKDTQYF. DNA for the CDR3: TGCGCCAGCAGCCAAGGGAGAACTAGCGGGAGAAAAGATACGCAGTATTTT.

The table lists this clone with a few counts. The chain recombines TRBV30 with TRBJ2-7; 7 positions agree with TRBD1. V lost 2 bases to trimming and J lost 0 bases; unmatched junction nucleotides: 4. The CDR3 extends over 14 amino acids. Germline CDR1 reads GTSNPN; CDR2 reads SVGIG (reference sequence). The CDR3 loop is CAWSYRGPSYEQYF. The CDR3 DNA is TGTGCCTGGAGTTACAGGGGTCCCTCCTACGAGCAGTACTTC. Full variable domain (outside the CDR3, taken from reference TRBV30 and TRBJ2-7): SQTIHQWPATLVQPVGSPLSLECTVEGTSNPNLYWYRQAAGRGLQLLFYSVGIGQISSEVPQNLSASRPQDRQFILSSKKLLLSDSGFYLCAWSYRGPSYEQYFGPGTRLTVT.

CDR3 in amino acids: CASSLTVSVAVGYTF. In nucleotides, the CDR3 is TGCGCCAGCAGCCTAACCGTGTCTGTGGCCGTCGGCTACACCTTC. The V gene is TRBV4-3, the J gene TRBJ1-2; no clear D gene. This CDR3 comprises 15 residues. Trimming took off 4 bases at V and 8 bases at J, with 20 bases between the two ends. Germline CDR1 reads LGHNA; CDR2 reads YSLEER.

Regarding this clone: Additional DNA sequences in this sample encode the identical CDR3. The chain has TRBV18 and TRBJ2-3; 8 positions match TRBD1. After removal of 3 bases from V and 1 base from J, the junction contained 0 bases not matched to a gene. This CDR3 spans 14 amino acids. Germline V gives CDR1 KGHSH, CDR2 LQKENI. The CDR3 DNA reads as TGTGCCAGCTCACCGACAGGGGGCACAGATACGCAGTATTTT. This codes for CASSPTGGTDTQYF. The full variable domain, completed using reference TRBV18 and TRBJ2-3, is NAGVMQNPRHLVRRRGQEARLRCSPMKGHSHVYWYRQLPEEGLKFMVYLQKENIIDESGMPKERFSAEFPKEGPSILRIQQVVRGDSAAYFCASSPTGGTDTQYFGPGTRLTVL.

CDR3 loop: CSVGDRVNQETQYF. The CDR3 coding sequence is TGCAGCGTGGGGGACAGGGTGAACCAAGAGACCCAGTACTTC. V and J are TRBV29-1 and TRBJ2-5, with 9 bases lining up with TRBD1. Germline V gene data show CDR1 as SQVTM and CDR2 as ANQGSEA. CDR3 size: 14 residues. V trimming: 6 bases; J trimming: 0 bases; junction bases outside the gene matches: 5. The full variable domain, with the rest looked up from reference TRBV29-1 and TRBJ2-5, is SAVISQKPSRDICQRGTSLTIQCQVDSQVTMMFWYRQQPGQSLTLIATANQGSEATYESGFVIDKFPISRPNLTFSTLTVSNMSPEDSSIYLCSVGDRVNQETQYFGPGTRLLVL.

This chain links TRBV5-6 with TRBJ2-3; 11 nucleotides agree with TRBD2. CDR1 is SGHDT, CDR2 YYEEEE, per germline. This CDR3 region has 16 residues. V shed 5 bases and J 6 bases; nucleotides not matched to a gene: 11. The CDR3 is CASSSPLAGGRDTQYF. For the CDR3, the DNA is TGTGCCAGCAGTTCCCCTCTAGCGGGAGGTCGGGATACGCAGTATTTT. The complete variable domain, with remaining parts taken from reference TRBV5-6 and TRBJ2-3, reads DAGVTQSPTHLIKTRGQQVTLRCSPKSGHDTVSWYQQALGQGPQFIFQYYEEEERQRGNFPDRFSGHQFPNYSSELNVNALLLGDSALYLCASSSPLAGGRDTQYFGPGTRLTVL.

To note about this clone: The CDR3 carries no conserved terminal phenylalanine or tryptophan, so it likely arises from a read error. Because the CDR3's place on the DNA is in doubt, the DNA is left out and the CDR3 is given as listed by TCRdb. This rearrangement joins TRBV15 to TRBJ1-4; the D segment call TRBD1 is taken from the table without a DNA check. Germline V CDR1 and CDR2: LNHNV, YYDKDF (reference sequence). Including both end residues, the CDR3 is 12 amino acids long. The CDR3 protein is CATSTNRQAPQL.

Only a few counts were recorded for this clone. The chain is built from TRBV7-2 and TRBJ2-1; D may be TRBD1 (7 bases). Between the trimmed V and J ends, which lost 2 bases and 8 bases, there was a span of 13 bases. Germline V lookup: CDR1 SGHTA, CDR2 FQGNSA. CDR3 length: 14 residues. The CDR3: CASSLQGGIDEQFF. In DNA, the CDR3 is TGTGCCAGCAGCTTACAGGGGGGTATCGATGAGCAGTTCTTC.

V usage is TRBV19 and J usage is TRBJ2-1; possible D gene TRBD1, 6 bases. This CDR3 region has 14 residues. V lost 5 bases, J lost 5 bases, and 13 bases lay in between. Germline V gene data show CDR1 as LNHDA and CDR2 as SQIVND (reference sequence). The CDR3 DNA reads as TGTGCCAGTAGTGTGGAACAGGGACACAATGAGCAGTTCTTC. Encoded protein: CASSVEQGHNEQFF.

This clone was seen only a few times. Other nucleotide sequences from this sample produce the same CDR3. V and J are TRBV5-1 and TRBJ2-5, with 14 nucleotides matching TRBD2. The germline CDR1 and CDR2 sequences are SGHRS and YFSETQ. V was pared by 4 bases and J by 5 bases, with 4 bases of the junction left unmatched. The CDR3 sequence is 15 residues long. The CDR3 here is CASSRGLAGVETQYF. The CDR3 nucleotides are TGCGCCAGCAGCCGGGGACTAGCGGGAGTGGAGACCCAGTACTTC.

The chain couples TRBV7-9 to TRBJ2-1; 11 bases align to TRBD1. V dropped 0 bases and J dropped 4; count of bases not matched to a gene: 2. The CDR3 length is 16 residues. Germline CDR1 is SEHNR and CDR2 is FQNEAQ (reference sequence). CDR3 in amino acids: CASSLAGTGGYNEQFF. The CDR3, as DNA: TGTGCCAGCAGCTTAGCTGGGACAGGGGGATACAATGAGCAGTTCTTC.

This clone was seen just once. The rearrangement links TRBV29-1 to TRBJ2-3; D tentatively reads TRBD1 or TRBD2 (6 bases each). Germline V gene sequence: CDR1 SQVTM, CDR2 ANQGSEA. Trimming cost V 2 bases and J 10 bases, with 22 bases left between them. This CDR3 region has 15 residues. CDR3 in amino acids: CSVERGAGRPEAQYF. CDR3 DNA: TGCAGCGTTGAAAGGGGGGCAGGGCGGCCAGAGGCGCAGTATTTT.